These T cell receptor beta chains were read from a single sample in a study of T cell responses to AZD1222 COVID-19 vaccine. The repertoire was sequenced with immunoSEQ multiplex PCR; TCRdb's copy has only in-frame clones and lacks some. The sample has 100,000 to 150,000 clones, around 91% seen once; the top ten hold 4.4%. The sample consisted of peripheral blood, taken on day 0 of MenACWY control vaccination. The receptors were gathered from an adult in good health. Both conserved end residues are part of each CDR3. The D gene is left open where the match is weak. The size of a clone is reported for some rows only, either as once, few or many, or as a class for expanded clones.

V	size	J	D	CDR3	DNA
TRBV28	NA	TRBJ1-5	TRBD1	CASRLLAGGSNQPQHF	TGTGCCAGCAGACTACTCGCAGGGGGTAGCAATCAGCCCCAGCATTTT
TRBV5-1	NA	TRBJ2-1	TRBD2	CASSGGLAGDHEQFF	TGCGCCAGCAGCGGAGGACTAGCTGGGGATCATGAGCAGTTCTTC
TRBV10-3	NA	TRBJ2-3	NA	CAISEEDTQYF	TGTGCCATCAGTGAGGAAGATACGCAGTATTTT
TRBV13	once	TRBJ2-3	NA	CASSLAGVLGGASDTQYF	TGTGCCAGCAGCTTAGCAGGGGTGCTAGGGGGGGCCTCAGATACGCAGTATTTT
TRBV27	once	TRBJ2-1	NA	CASSLRGLRASFEQFF	TGTGCCAGCAGTTTACGAGGGCTGAGGGCGTCGTTTGAGCAGTTCTTC
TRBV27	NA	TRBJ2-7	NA	CASSLSGGNSEQYF	TGTGCCAGCAGTTTGTCCGGGGGAAACTCCGAGCAGTACTTC
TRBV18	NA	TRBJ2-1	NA	CASSPPWGGLRDEQFF	TGTGCCAGCTCACCACCGTGGGGGGGGCTTAGGGATGAGCAGTTCTTC
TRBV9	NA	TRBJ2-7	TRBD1	CASSGWRGQGAHEQYF	TGTGCCAGCAGCGGATGGCGGGGCCAGGGGGCCCACGAGCAGTACTTC
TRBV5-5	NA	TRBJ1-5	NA	CASSLEAGLNQPQHF	TGTGCCAGCAGCTTGGAGGCAGGTTTGAATCAGCCCCAGCATTTT
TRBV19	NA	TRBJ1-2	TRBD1	CASSIGQGRGYGYTF	TGTGCCAGTAGTATCGGACAGGGTCGGGGCTATGGCTACACCTTC
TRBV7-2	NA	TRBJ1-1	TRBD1	CASSPYPRTGGTEAFF	TGTGCCAGCAGCCCATACCCCAGAACAGGGGGCACTGAAGCTTTCTTT
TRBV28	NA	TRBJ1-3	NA	CASRLYRAGNTIYF	TGTGCCAGCAGATTGTACAGGGCCGGAAACACCATATATTTT
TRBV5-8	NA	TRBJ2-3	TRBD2	CASSLVGASGRWTDTQYF	TGTGCCAGCAGCTTGGTTGGGGCTAGCGGGAGGTGGACAGATACGCAGTATTTT
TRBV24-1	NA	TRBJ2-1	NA	CATSDDDVGSSYNEQFF	TGTGCCACCAGTGATGACGACGTGGGGAGCTCCTACAATGAGCAGTTCTTC
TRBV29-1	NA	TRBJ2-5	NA	CSVFDSRRQETQYF	TGCAGCGTCTTTGATTCCCGGCGGCAAGAGACCCAGTACTTC
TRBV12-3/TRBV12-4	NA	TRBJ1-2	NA	CASRGLDGGYTF	TGTGCCAGCAGGGGCCTAGATGGTGGCTACACCTTC
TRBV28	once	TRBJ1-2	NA	CASIKKGPNYGYTF	TGTGCCAGCATAAAAAAGGGCCCTAACTATGGCTACACCTTC
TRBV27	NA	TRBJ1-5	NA	CATPAAINSNQPQHF	TGTGCCACCCCGGCGGCAATAAATAGCAATCAGCCCCAGCATTTT
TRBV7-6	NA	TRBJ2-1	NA	CASSLSVGRSSYNEQFF	TGTGCCAGCAGCTTATCAGTGGGCAGGAGCTCCTACAATGAGCAGTTCTTC
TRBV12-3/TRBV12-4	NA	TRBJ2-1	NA	CASTLGGHNEQFF	TGTGCCAGCACCCTGGGGGGTCACAATGAGCAGTTCTTC
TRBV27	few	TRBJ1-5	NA	CASSFTGLGQPQHF	TGTGCCAGCAGTTTCACAGGTCTAGGACAGCCCCAGCATTTT
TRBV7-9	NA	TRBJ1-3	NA	CASSLETRSSGNTIYF	TGTGCCAGCAGCTTAGAAACGAGAAGCTCTGGAAACACCATATATTTT
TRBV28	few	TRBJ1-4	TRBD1	CASSLGGQGKKLFF	TGTGCCAGCAGTTTAGGGGGACAGGGTAAAAAACTGTTTTTT
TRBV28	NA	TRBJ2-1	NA	CASTPASTNEQFF	TGTGCCAGCACCCCCGCGTCTACCAATGAGCAGTTCTTC
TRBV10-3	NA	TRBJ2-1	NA	CAISPTGSYNEQFF	TGTGCCATCAGTCCTACAGGGTCTTACAATGAGCAGTTCTTC
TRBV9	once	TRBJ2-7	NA	CASSPWTGRDSYEQYF	TGTGCCAGCAGCCCTTGGACAGGGAGGGACTCCTACGAGCAGTACTTC
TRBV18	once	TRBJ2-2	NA	CASSPSGGDTGELFF	TGTGCCAGCTCACCATCCGGCGGGGATACCGGGGAGCTGTTTTTT
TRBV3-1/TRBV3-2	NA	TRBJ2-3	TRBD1	CASRKTGGTDTQYF	TGTGCCAGCAGAAAGACAGGGGGAACAGATACGCAGTATTTT
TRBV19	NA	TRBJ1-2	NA	CASSLGYGYTF	TGTGCCAGTAGTTTGGGGTATGGCTACACCTTC
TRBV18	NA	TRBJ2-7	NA	CASSPGLAQEQYF	TGTGCCAGCTCACCCGGACTGGCCCAGGAGCAGTACTTC
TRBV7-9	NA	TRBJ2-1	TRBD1	CASRHGQGATYNEQFF	TGTGCCAGCAGACATGGACAGGGGGCAACCTACAATGAGCAGTTCTTC
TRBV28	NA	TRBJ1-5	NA	CASTERKRGMNQPQHF	TGTGCCAGCACCGAAAGAAAACGGGGGATGAATCAGCCCCAGCATTTT
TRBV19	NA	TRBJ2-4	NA	CASSIGTGGGENIQYF	TGTGCCAGTAGTATCGGGACAGGCGGGGGTGAAAACATTCAGTACTTC
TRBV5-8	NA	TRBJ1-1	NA	CASSLGTWGNTEAFF	TGTGCCAGCAGCTTAGGTACTTGGGGGAACACTGAAGCTTTCTTT
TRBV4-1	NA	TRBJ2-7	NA	CASSQDGGRAYEQYF	TGCGCCAGCAGCCAAGATGGAGGGAGAGCCTACGAGCAGTACTTC
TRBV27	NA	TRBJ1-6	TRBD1	CASSLSGTGNSPLHF	TGTGCCAGCAGTTTATCCGGGACAGGGAATTCACCCCTCCACTTT
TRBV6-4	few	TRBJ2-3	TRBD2	CASSDSGSADTQYF	TGTGCCAGCAGTGATAGCGGGAGCGCAGATACGCAGTATTTT
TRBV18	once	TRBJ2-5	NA	CASSPNQETQYF	TGTGCCAGCTCACCCAACCAAGAGACCCAGTACTTC
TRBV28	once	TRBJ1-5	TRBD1	CASSPGTGTQPQHF	TGTGCCAGCAGTCCCGGGACAGGGACCCAGCCCCAGCATTTT
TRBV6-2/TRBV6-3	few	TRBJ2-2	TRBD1	CASSYSPGTADTGELFF	TGTGCCAGCAGTTACTCCCCAGGGACAGCGGACACCGGGGAGCTGTTTTTT
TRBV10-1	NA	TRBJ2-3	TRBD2	CASSDLLAGGTDTQYF	TGCGCCAGCAGTGATTTACTAGCGGGGGGCACAGATACGCAGTATTTT
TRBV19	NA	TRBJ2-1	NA	CATTALRQSYNEQFF	TGTGCCACTACCGCACTCCGGCAGAGCTACAATGAGCAGTTCTTC